Below, one T cell receptor beta chain is given with its context. Its antigen is still unknown. Assay: immunoSEQ multiplex PCR; the TCRdb copy retains only in-frame clones and omits some. The table lists some 29,000 clones, roughly 85% of them singletons, with 3% to 4% in the top ten. The data were taken from a study of neoadjuvant anti-PD-1 for oral cavity cancer. About the study: Most patients had three to four biweekly doses of 3 mg/kg nivolumab before resection. Patients without progression got a fourth dose around day 43. Study results and caveats: Post-nivolumab, blood T cell clonality was significantly elevated in non-responders.

Germline CDR1 and CDR2: PRHDT and FYEKMQ (reference sequence). The length of the CDR3 is 14 residues. The ends were cut back, 5 bases at V and 0 bases at J, with 9 bases in the middle. Regarding time point: after neoadjuvant nivolumab, at surgical resection. V gene TRBV13 combines with J gene TRBJ2-3, with D perhaps TRBD1 (5 bases). This TCR derives from a person between 35 and 79 years old with oral cavity squamous cell carcinoma. This sample comprised PBMCs, obtained after nivolumab (anti-PD-1) treatment. The CDR3 bases are TGTGCCAGCAGCCTAAGGGGTAGCACAGATACGCAGTATTTT. As protein: CASSLRGSTDTQYF.